This T cell receptor beta chain originates from a study of T cells in Graves' hyperthyroidism and ophthalmopathy. Amplification of TCR beta CDR3 regions was performed using RNA transcripts as template. Researchers ran a first-round RT-PCR on the TCR CDR3 using the HTBI primer set. TCRdb re-called the multiplex PCR reads with MiXCR, one entry per CDR3 protein. This table holds about 560,000 distinct CDR3 sequences, roughly 17% found once. Broader study findings: Blood samples included most of the expanded thyroid clonotypes exceeding 0.001. Before onset, ophthalmopathy was predicted by the model a median roughly 6.8 months earlier.

On this clonotype: What it binds is not known.

Hyperthyroidism patients were newly diagnosed, had disease duration under 2 months, and were aged 18 to 65 years. Germline CDR1 reads MDHEN; CDR2 reads SYDVKM. The CDR3 is 14 amino acids. V was shortened by 5 bases and J by 4 bases, with 12 bases between the two germline ends. The sample consisted of blood. The sequence derives from a woman aged 18-29 years with Graves' hyperthyroidism. This chain uses TRBV28 with TRBJ1-5, with a tentative D call TRBD1 (6 bases). The DNA of the CDR3 is TGTGCCAGCAGTCCTCCAGGGACAAATCAGCCCCAGCATTTT. Translation: CASSPPGTNQPQHF.